This T cell receptor beta chain originates from a study of T cell clones after liver transplantation. Study conclusions and caveats: In two subjects, few donor cells limited the measurable donor-reactive repertoire. Conclusions were preliminary, with small, heterogeneous patient groups.

CDR3 length: 15 amino acids. The V end lost 0 bases, the J end lost 4 bases, and 10 bases lay between the germline ends. In germline, CDR1 is PRHDT, CDR2 FYEKMQ (reference sequence). TCRdb keeps only in-frame clones here, not all; method: immunoSEQ multiplex PCR. The sample yields over 5,000 clones, 30% to 35% seen once. By share, this clone ranks as medium-sized. The antigen is unknown. Alloreactive TCRbeta sequences came from sequencing proliferating CFSE-low cells in the MLR. Pre-transplant recipient cells met graft donor PBMCs, splenocytes, lymph-node cells, or third-party PBMCs. This sequence joins TRBV13 and TRBJ2-1; D gene unclear. Sequencing was performed on CD4+ T cells from cultured PBMCs. This TCR derives from a human patient who received a liver transplant. The graft donor may account for some of the T cells. CDR3 DNA sequence: TGTGCCAGCAGCTTAGGCGTCGCCCAGTACAATGAGCAGTTCTTC. Protein product: CASSLGVAQYNEQFF.